This T cell receptor (beta chain) was recovered during a study of OX40 agonist ivuxolimab in advanced cancers. In the study overall: While on treatment, patients had intravenous ivuxolimab at 0.01 to 10 mg/kg every 2 weeks. Prior anti-PD-1, anti-PD-L1 or anti-CTLA-4 therapy did not bar entry, and approximately 43% had some.

Findings of the study overall: Some patients without response likewise showed low normalized clonal expansion.

Anyone with autoimmune disease history or systemic immunosuppression was excluded. Worth noting for this clone: No antigen is known for it.

Sequenced by immunoSEQ multiplex PCR; TCRdb stores in-frame clones only, minus some. The table has tens of thousands of clones, 85% to 90% seen once. V lost 3 bases to trimming and J lost 1 base, with 16 bases between them. Looked up from germline, CDR1 is SGHRS and CDR2 is YFSETQ. The length of the CDR3 is 16 residues. This receptor was obtained from an adult with an advanced solid tumor such as melanoma, head and neck, liver or kidney cancer. This chain connects TRBV5-1 to TRBJ2-5, with D possibly matching TRBD1 (6 bases). Sequencing was performed on CD4+ or CD8+ T cells sorted from blood, taken in a trial of the OX40 agonist ivuxolimab. The CDR3, as DNA: TGCGCCAGCAGCTCTGGACAGACACTACCCCAAGAGACCCAGTACTTC. Its protein product is CASSSGQTLPQETQYF. Filled out from reference TRBV5-1 and TRBJ2-5, the complete variable domain reads KAGVTQTPRYLIKTRGQQVTLSCSPISGHRSVSWYQQTPGQGLQFLFEYFSETQRNKGNFPGRFSGRQFSNSRSEMNVSTLELGDSALYLCASSSGQTLPQETQYFGPGTRLLVL.